Listed here are 2 T cell receptor beta chains from one sample, sequenced in a study of blood T cells in healthy people across ages. PCR was performed a second time for about 6 to 12 cycles using a sample-barcoded 5' primer and a J-beta primer mix. A single record per CDR3 protein comes from TCRdb applying MiXCR to the 5' RACE reads. The sample contains about 1.4 million distinct CDR3 sequences, 59% of which appear only once. Input material: blood. The receptor source for this set is a man between 18 and 35 years old in good health.

This chain uses TRBV27 with TRBJ2-7; 9 bases fit TRBD1. Germline V gene lookup returns CDR1 MNHEY and CDR2 SMNVEV (reference sequence). The length of the CDR3 is 15 residues. V dropped 4 bases and J dropped 7; count of bases not matched to a gene: 11. Here the CDR3 reads CASSSPGTGIEEQYF. In DNA, the CDR3 is TGTGCCAGCAGTTCCCCCGGGACAGGGATTGAGGAGCAGTACTTC.

This chain connects TRBV7-2 to TRBJ2-7; 7 nucleotides align to TRBD2. J lost 4 bases, V lost 1 base, and 1 base had no gene match. The CDR3 runs to 13 residues. Germline loops: CDR1 SGHTA, CDR2 FQGNSA. The CDR3 sequence is CASSLERDYEQYF. The CDR3 DNA reads as TGTGCCAGCAGCTTAGAGCGGGATTACGAGCAGTACTTC.